The rows below give T cell receptor beta chains drawn from one sample of a study of vaccination effects on CD4 cells after COVID-19. Sequencing used immunoSEQ multiplex PCR; TCRdb keeps in-frame clones, though not all of them. Of around 56,000 clones listed, 60% to 85% are singletons. Their target antigens are unknown. Sequenced material: CD4+ T cells from PBMCs cultured without peptide, taken before COVID-19 vaccination. These receptors came from a human donor who received a COVID-19 vaccine. Both conserved end residues are part of each CDR3. A D gene is named only where the DNA matches it firmly. Clone size appears in some rows only: once, few, many, or a class for an expanded clone.

size: NA
V: TRBV9
J: TRBJ1-1
D: NA
DNA: TGTGCCAGCAGCGTAGATTCGGGTGGGTACACTGAAGCTTTCTTT
CDR3: CASSVDSGGYTEAFF

size: NA
V: TRBV5-1
J: TRBJ2-3
D: NA
DNA: TGCGCCAGCAGCCCCTCTGCAGGGTTCGGCACAGATACGCAGTATTTT
CDR3: CASSPSAGFGTDTQYF

size: NA
V: TRBV7-3
J: TRBJ2-5
D: TRBD2
DNA: TGTGCCAGCAGCTTAAGAGCGGGGGGGCCCCGGGAGACCCAGTACTTC
CDR3: CASSLRAGGPRETQYF

size: NA
V: TRBV6-4
J: TRBJ2-1
D: NA
DNA: TGTGCCAGCAGTGACGGGTCGGAGACAGGGAGGGCCTACAATGAGCAGTTCTTC
CDR3: CASSDGSETGRAYNEQFF

size: NA
V: TRBV3-1/TRBV3-2
J: TRBJ1-2
D: NA
DNA: TGTGCCAGCAGCCAAGAGGGTCGCGCACAGGGACTCTACACCTTC
CDR3: CASSQEGRAQGLYTF

size: NA
V: TRBV28
J: TRBJ2-3
D: NA
DNA: TGTGCCAGCAGTTTGTCGGCGCCGGGGGATACGCAGTATTTT
CDR3: CASSLSAPGDTQYF

size: NA
V: TRBV6-5
J: TRBJ2-1
D: NA
DNA: TGTGCCAGCAGTTACTCGAAAAGTCATAGGGTCGATGAGCAGTTCTTC
CDR3: CASSYSKSHRVDEQFF

size: NA
V: TRBV2
J: TRBJ1-5
D: NA
DNA: TGTGCCAGCAGTAAGGACAGAAATCTTTATAGCAATCAGCCCCAGCATTTT
CDR3: CASSKDRNLYSNQPQHF

size: NA
V: TRBV9
J: TRBJ1-3
D: NA
DNA: TGTGCCAGCAGCGTAGCCGGGAACCGTGACTCTGGAAACACCATATATTTT
CDR3: CASSVAGNRDSGNTIYF

size: NA
V: TRBV27
J: TRBJ1-2
D: TRBD1
DNA: TGTGCCAGCAGTCCAAGGACAGGGGCTAACTATGGCTACACCTTC
CDR3: CASSPRTGANYGYTF

size: few
V: TRBV6-5
J: TRBJ1-2
D: NA
DNA: TGTGCCAGCATTCAGGACGGGAAAGCTAACTATGGCTACACCTTC
CDR3: CASIQDGKANYGYTF

size: NA
V: TRBV7-2
J: TRBJ1-2
D: NA
DNA: TGTGCCAGCAGCTTGCCAGGGGCAGGGTATGGCTACACCTTC
CDR3: CASSLPGAGYGYTF

size: NA
V: TRBV13
J: TRBJ2-2
D: NA
DNA: TGTGCCAGCAGCTTAAGCGGTAACACCGGGGAGCTGTTTTTT
CDR3: CASSLSGNTGELFF

size: NA
V: TRBV5-1
J: TRBJ2-1
D: TRBD2
DNA: TGCGCCAGCAGGCCATGGGCGGGGGGAAACAATGAGCAGTTCTTC
CDR3: CASRPWAGGNNEQFF

size: NA
V: TRBV9
J: TRBJ1-2
D: TRBD1
DNA: TGTGCCAGCAGCGTAGTACAGGGGGTGATTGGCTACACCTTC
CDR3: CASSVVQGVIGYTF

size: once
V: TRBV6-5
J: TRBJ1-2
D: NA
DNA: TGTGCCAGCAGTTTGAACCGGGCTGAGACTTATGGCTACACCTTC
CDR3: CASSLNRAETYGYTF

size: NA
V: TRBV7-8
J: TRBJ1-2
D: NA
DNA: TGTGCCAGCAGCTTATTTGGGGGGGGGAACTATGGCTACACCTTC
CDR3: CASSLFGGGNYGYTF

size: once
V: TRBV6-5
J: TRBJ2-1
D: NA
DNA: TGTGCCAGCACCTTCCTTCCGCGCAATGAGCAGTTCTTC
CDR3: CASTFLPRNEQFF

size: NA
V: TRBV11-2
J: TRBJ1-4
D: NA
DNA: TGTGCCAGCAGCTTGGGGCCTAATGAAAAACTGTTTTTT
CDR3: CASSLGPNEKLFF

size: NA
V: TRBV4-3
J: TRBJ2-1
D: TRBD1
DNA: TGCGCCAGCAGCCGGTCACAGGGGTTTGAGCAGTTCTTC
CDR3: CASSRSQGFEQFF

size: NA
V: TRBV30
J: TRBJ2-3
D: NA
DNA: TGTGCCTGGAGTGTGGGCTACACGGCCGATACGCAGTATTTT
CDR3: CAWSVGYTADTQYF

size: NA
V: TRBV15
J: TRBJ1-1
D: NA
DNA: TGTGCCACCAGCAGAGAGCGGAGGAACACTGAAGCTTTCTTT
CDR3: CATSRERRNTEAFF